What follows are 9 T cell receptor beta chains derived from one specimen sequenced in a study of cytomegalovirus exposure and HLA in healthy donors. PCR used 60 Vbeta primers and 13 Jbeta primers. TCRdb's copy holds only in-frame clones and misses some; the assay was immunoSEQ multiplex PCR. The table includes a few hundred thousand clones, about three quarters detected once. The sequenced sample consisted of PBMCs. The receptors stem from a man aged 18 to 30 in good health and CMV-seronegative.

V is TRBV4-3 and J is TRBJ2-3; TRBD2 matches at 10 bases. The germline CDR1 and CDR2 sequences are LGHNA and YSLEER. Trimming removed 3 bases from V and 1 base from J; junction bases left unmatched: 4. This CDR3 has 16 residues. In DNA, the CDR3 is TGCGCCAGCAGCCAGACCGGGACTAGCGGCACAGATACGCAGTATTTT. Translating gives CASSQTGTSGTDTQYF.

The chain is built from TRBV9 and TRBJ1-2; perhaps TRBD1 as D (5 bases). Between the trimmed V and J ends, which lost 0 bases and 6 bases, there was a span of 12 bases. The CDR3 consists of 14 residues. The V gene's germline CDR1 is SGDLS and CDR2 YYNGEE. CDR3 coding DNA: TGTGCCAGCAGCGTAGGGGTCCCAGGGAATGGCTACACCTTC. It translates to CASSVGVPGNGYTF.

This clone was seen more than once but under ten times. The chain employs TRBV5-1 and TRBJ2-1; 7 bases fit TRBD2. Per germline, CDR1 SGHRS and CDR2 YFSETQ. With V trimmed by 0 bases and J by 8 bases, 11 bases remained unmatched. The CDR3 is made up of 16 amino acids. Here the CDR3 DNA reads TGCGCCAGCAGCTTGGCCGGCGGGAGCGGGTACGATGAGCAGTTCTTC. Encoded protein: CASSLAGGSGYDEQFF.

The V call is TRBV2, the J call TRBJ1-5; 12 nucleotides match TRBD1. Per germline, CDR1 SNHLY and CDR2 FYNNEI. This CDR3 has 16 amino acids. The J segment lost 7 bases and the V segment lost 5 bases, leaving 9 bases of the junction unmatched. The CDR3 protein is CASSSGTGGAGQPQHF. CDR3 DNA: TGTGCCAGCAGTTCCGGGACAGGGGGCGCGGGGCAGCCCCAGCATTTT.

J is TRBJ2-2 and V is TRBV28, with D tentatively TRBD2 (6 bases). The CDR3 is 15 amino acids. The V end lost 7 bases, the J end lost 1 base, and 13 bases lay between the germline ends. From germline, CDR1 is MDHEN and CDR2 SYDVKM. CDR3 DNA: TGTGCCAGCACCGTCGGGCGGGAGAACACCGGGGAGCTGTTTTTT. Amino acid sequence: CASTVGRENTGELFF.

This sequence joins TRBV30 and TRBJ1-1, with 7 nucleotides matching TRBD1. The CDR3 is 16 amino acids. J was trimmed by 1 base and V by 5 bases; bases with no gene match: 13. Germline V CDR1 and CDR2: GTSNPN, SVGIG (reference sequence). The CDR3 protein is CAWVPQWGQRNTEAFF. In DNA, the CDR3 is TGTGCCTGGGTCCCTCAGTGGGGACAGAGGAACACTGAAGCTTTCTTT.

This chain uses TRBV19 with TRBJ2-5; 10 bases line up with TRBD2. Germline values: CDR1 LNHDA, CDR2 SQIVND (reference sequence). V trimming: 5 bases; J trimming: 5 bases; junction bases outside the gene matches: 5. The CDR3 is 14 residues long. CDR3 sequence: CASSSSGGRETQYF. The CDR3 DNA reads as TGTGCCAGTAGTTCTAGCGGGGGACGGGAGACCCAGTACTTC.

V usage is TRBV11-3 and J usage is TRBJ2-2; D is possibly TRBD1 (6 bases). Trimming took off 4 bases at V and 5 bases at J, with 20 bases between the two ends. The length of the CDR3 is 17 residues. The germline V gene has CDR1 SGHNT and CDR2 YENEEA. CDR3 region: CASSSGALGDATGELFF. In DNA, the CDR3 is TGTGCCAGCAGCTCAGGGGCCCTGGGGGATGCGACCGGGGAGCTGTTTTTT. The full variable domain, rest sourced from reference TRBV11-3 and TRBJ2-2, is EAGVVQSPRYKIIEKKQPVAFWCNPISGHNTLYWYLQNLGQGPELLIRYENEEAVDDSQLPKDRFSAERLKGVDSTLKIQPAELGDSAVYLCASSSGALGDATGELFFGEGSRLTVL.

The chain recombines TRBV5-1 with TRBJ2-5, with 10 bases lining up with TRBD2. V lost 4 bases to trimming and J lost 5 bases; unmatched junction nucleotides: 17. Germline V gene lookup returns CDR1 SGHRS and CDR2 YFSETQ. CDR3 length: 18 amino acids. The CDR3 loop is CASSAGGTSERSGETQYF. CDR3 nucleotide sequence: TGCGCCAGCAGCGCTGGGGGGACTAGCGAAAGGTCGGGGGAGACCCAGTACTTC.